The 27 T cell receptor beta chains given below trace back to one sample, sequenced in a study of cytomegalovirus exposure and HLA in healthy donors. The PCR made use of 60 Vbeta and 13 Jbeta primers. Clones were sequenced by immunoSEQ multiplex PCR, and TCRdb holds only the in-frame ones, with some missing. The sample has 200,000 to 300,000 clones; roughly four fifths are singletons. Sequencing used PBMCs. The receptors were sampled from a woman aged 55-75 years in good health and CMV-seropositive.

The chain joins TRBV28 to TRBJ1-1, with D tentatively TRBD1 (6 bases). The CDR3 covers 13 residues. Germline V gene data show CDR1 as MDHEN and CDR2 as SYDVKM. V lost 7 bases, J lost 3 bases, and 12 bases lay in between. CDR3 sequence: CASTDGQYTEAFF. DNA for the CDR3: TGTGCCAGCACCGACGGACAGTACACTGAAGCTTTCTTT.

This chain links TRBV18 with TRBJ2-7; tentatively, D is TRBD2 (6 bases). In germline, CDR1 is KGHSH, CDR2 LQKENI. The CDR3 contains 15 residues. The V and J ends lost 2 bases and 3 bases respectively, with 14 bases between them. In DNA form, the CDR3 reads TGTGCCAGCTCACCATCGGTGGGAGGCAACTACGAGCAGTACTTC. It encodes CASSPSVGGNYEQYF.

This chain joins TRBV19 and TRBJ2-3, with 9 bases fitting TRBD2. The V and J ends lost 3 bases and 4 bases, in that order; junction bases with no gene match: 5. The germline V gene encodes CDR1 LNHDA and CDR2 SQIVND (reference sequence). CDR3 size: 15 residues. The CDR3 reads CASSILAGAADTQYF. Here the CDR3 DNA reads TGTGCCAGTAGTATTTTAGCGGGAGCGGCAGATACGCAGTATTTT.

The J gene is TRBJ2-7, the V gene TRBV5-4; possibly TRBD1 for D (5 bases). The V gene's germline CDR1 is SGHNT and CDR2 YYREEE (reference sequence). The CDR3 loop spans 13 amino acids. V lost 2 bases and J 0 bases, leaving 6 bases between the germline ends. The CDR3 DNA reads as TGTGCCAGCAGCTTACAGGTCTCCTACGAGCAGTACTTC. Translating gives CASSLQVSYEQYF.

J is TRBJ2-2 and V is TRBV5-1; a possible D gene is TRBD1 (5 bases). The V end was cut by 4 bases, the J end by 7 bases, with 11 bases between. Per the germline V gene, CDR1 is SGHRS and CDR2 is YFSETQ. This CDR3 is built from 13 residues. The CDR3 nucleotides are TGCGCCAGCAGCCCCAGGGTTAACGGGGAGCTGTTTTTT. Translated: CASSPRVNGELFF. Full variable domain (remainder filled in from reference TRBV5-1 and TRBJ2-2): KAGVTQTPRYLIKTRGQQVTLSCSPISGHRSVSWYQQTPGQGLQFLFEYFSETQRNKGNFPGRFSGRQFSNSRSEMNVSTLELGDSALYLCASSPRVNGELFFGEGSRLTVL.

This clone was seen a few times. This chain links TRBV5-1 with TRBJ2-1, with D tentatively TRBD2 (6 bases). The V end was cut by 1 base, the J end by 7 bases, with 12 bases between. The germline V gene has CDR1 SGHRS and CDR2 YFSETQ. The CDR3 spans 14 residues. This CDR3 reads CASSLSLEGNEQFF. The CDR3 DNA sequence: TGCGCCAGCAGCTTGTCCCTGGAGGGGAATGAGCAGTTCTTC.

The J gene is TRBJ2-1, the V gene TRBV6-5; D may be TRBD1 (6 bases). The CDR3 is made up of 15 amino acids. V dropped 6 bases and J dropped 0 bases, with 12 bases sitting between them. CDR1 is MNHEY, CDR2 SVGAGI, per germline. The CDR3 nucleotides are TGTGCCAGCAGATCTGGACAGAGCTCCTACAATGAGCAGTTCTTC. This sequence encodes CASRSGQSSYNEQFF.

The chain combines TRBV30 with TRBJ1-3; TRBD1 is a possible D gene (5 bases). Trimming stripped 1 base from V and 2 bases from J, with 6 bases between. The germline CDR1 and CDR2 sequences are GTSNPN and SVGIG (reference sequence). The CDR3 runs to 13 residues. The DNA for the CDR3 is TGTGCCTGGAGTGCAGGGCCTGGAAACACCATATATTTT. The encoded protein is CAWSAGPGNTIYF.

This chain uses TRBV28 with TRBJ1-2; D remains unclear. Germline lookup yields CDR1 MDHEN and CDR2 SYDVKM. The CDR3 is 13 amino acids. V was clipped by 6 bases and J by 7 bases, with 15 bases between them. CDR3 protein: CASSRQVLSGYTF. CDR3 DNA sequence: TGTGCCAGCAGCCGGCAGGTACTTAGTGGCTACACCTTC.

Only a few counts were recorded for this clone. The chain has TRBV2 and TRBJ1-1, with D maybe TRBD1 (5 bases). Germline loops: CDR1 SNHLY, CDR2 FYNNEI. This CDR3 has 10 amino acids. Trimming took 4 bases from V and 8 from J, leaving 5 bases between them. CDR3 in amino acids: CASSAGEAFF. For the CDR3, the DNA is TGTGCCAGCAGTGCAGGGGAAGCTTTCTTT.

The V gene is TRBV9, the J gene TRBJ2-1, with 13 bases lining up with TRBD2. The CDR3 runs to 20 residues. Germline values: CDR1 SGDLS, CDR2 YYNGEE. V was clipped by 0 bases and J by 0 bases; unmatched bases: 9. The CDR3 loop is CASSVGGTSGTGGSYNEQFF. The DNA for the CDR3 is TGTGCCAGCAGCGTAGGAGGGACTAGCGGGACTGGAGGCTCCTACAATGAGCAGTTCTTC.

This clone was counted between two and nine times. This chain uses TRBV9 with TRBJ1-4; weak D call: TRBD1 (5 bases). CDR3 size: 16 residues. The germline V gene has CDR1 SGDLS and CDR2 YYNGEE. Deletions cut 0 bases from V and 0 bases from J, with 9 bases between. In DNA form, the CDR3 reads TGTGCCAGCAGCGTAGCGGCGGGGGCAACTAATGAAAAACTGTTTTTT. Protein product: CASSVAAGATNEKLFF.

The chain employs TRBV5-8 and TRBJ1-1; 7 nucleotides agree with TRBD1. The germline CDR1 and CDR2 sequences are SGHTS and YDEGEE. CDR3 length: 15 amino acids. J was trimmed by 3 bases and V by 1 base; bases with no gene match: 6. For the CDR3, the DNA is TGTGCCAGCAGCTTGATTCAGGGGGATCACACTGAAGCTTTCTTT. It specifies CASSLIQGDHTEAFF.

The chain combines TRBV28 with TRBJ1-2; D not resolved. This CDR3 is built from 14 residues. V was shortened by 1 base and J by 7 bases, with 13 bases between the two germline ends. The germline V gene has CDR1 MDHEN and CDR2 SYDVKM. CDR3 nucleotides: TGTGCCAGCAGTTTATTCGCGTCATCTGGTGGCTACACCTTC. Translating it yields CASSLFASSGGYTF.

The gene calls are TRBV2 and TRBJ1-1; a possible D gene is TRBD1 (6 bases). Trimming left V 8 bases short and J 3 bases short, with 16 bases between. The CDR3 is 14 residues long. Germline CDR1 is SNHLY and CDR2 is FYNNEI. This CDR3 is CASQAGRGYTEAFF. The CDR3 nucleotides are TGTGCCAGCCAAGCCGGCAGGGGATACACTGAAGCTTTCTTT. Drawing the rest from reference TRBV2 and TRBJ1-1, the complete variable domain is EPEVTQTPSHQVTQMGQEVILRCVPISNHLYFYWYRQILGQKVEFLVSFYNNEISEKSEIFDDQFSVERPDGSNFTLKIRSTKLEDSAMYFCASQAGRGYTEAFFGQGTRLTVV.

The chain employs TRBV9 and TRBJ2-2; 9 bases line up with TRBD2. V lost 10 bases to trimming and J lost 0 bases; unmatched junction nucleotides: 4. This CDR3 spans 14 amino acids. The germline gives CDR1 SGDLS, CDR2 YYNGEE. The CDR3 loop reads CAGTSRTNTGELFF. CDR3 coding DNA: TGTGCCGGGACTAGCAGAACGAACACCGGGGAGCTGTTTTTT.

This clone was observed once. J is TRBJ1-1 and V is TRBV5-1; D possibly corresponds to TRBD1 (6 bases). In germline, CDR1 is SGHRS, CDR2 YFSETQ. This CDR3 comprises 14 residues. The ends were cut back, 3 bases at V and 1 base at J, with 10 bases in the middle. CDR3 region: CASSSGTKNTEAFF. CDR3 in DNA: TGCGCCAGCAGCTCCGGGACAAAGAACACTGAAGCTTTCTTT.

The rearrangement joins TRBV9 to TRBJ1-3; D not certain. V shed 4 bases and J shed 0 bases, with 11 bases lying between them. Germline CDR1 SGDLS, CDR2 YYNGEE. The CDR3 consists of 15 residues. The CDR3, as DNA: TGTGCCAGCAGCCCCTCGACACTCTCTGGAAACACCATATATTTT. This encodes CASSPSTLSGNTIYF.

CDR3 nucleotides: TGTGCTAGAGGCCCTAGCGGGAGTGCCCAAGAGACCCAGTACTTC. The encoded protein is CARGPSGSAQETQYF. The V and J genes are TRBV12-5 and TRBJ2-5; 10 positions match TRBD2. Losses at the gene ends were 9 bases for V and 1 base for J; bases not matched to a gene: 8. The CDR3 runs 15 residues. The germline V gene encodes CDR1 LGHNT and CDR2 FRNRAP.

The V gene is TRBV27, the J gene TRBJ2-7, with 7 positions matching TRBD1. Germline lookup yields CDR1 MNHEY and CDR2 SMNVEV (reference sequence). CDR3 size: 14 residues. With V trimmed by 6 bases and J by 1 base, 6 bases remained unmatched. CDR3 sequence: CASRDRDRSYEQYF. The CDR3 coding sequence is TGTGCCAGCAGAGACAGGGATAGGTCCTACGAGCAGTACTTC.

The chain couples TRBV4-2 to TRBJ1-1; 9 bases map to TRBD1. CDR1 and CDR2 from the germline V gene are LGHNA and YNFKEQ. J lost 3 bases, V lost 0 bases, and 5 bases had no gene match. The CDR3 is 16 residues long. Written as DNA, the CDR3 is TGTGCCAGCAGCCAAGATCTGGGACAGGGATACACTGAAGCTTTCTTT. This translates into CASSQDLGQGYTEAFF.

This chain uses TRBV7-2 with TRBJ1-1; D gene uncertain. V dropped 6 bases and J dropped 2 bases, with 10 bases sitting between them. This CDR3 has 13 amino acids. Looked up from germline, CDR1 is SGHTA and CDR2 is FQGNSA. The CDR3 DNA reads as TGTGCCAGCAGACGGGAGCACAACACTGAAGCTTTCTTT. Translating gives CASRREHNTEAFF.

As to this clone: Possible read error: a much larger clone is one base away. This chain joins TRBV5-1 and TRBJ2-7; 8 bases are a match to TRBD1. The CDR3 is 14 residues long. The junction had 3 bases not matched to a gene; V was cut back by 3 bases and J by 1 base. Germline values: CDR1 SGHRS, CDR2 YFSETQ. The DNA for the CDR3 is TGCGCCAGCAGCTGGTGGACAGGGTCCTACGAGCAGTACTTC. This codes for CASSWWTGSYEQYF.

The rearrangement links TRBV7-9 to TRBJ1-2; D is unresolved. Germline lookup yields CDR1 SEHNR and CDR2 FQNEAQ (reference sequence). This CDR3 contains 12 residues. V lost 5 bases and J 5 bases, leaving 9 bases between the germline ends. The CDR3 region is CASSPVPYGYTF. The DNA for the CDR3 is TGTGCCAGCAGCCCAGTTCCGTATGGCTACACCTTC.

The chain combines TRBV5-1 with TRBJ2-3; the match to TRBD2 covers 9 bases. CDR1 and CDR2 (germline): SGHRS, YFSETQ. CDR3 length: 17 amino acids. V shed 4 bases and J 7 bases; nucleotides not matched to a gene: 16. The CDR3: CASSPASTRGRENTQYF. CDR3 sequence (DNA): TGCGCCAGCAGCCCCGCCTCGACTCGCGGGAGGGAAAATACGCAGTATTTT.

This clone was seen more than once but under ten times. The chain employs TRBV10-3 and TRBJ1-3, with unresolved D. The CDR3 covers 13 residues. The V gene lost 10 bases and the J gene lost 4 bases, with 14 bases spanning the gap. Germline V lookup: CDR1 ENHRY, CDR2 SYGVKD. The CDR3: CATVAPKGNTIYF. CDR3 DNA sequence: TGTGCCACCGTCGCGCCCAAAGGAAACACCATATATTTT.

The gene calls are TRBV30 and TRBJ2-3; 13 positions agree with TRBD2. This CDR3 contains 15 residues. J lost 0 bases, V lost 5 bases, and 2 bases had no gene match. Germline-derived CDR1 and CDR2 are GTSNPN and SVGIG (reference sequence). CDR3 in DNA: TGTGCCTGGGGGGGACTAGCGGGAAGCACAGATACGCAGTATTTT. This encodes CAWGGLAGSTDTQYF.